The 26 T cell receptor beta chains below all came from one sample that was sequenced in a study of T-cell memory formation after mild COVID-19. TCRdb used MiXCR to reprocess the 5' RACE reads, holding one entry per CDR3 protein. The table has 350,000 or so distinct CDR3 sequences, 20% to 25% seen once. The sample was PBMCs or a T cell subset sorted from them (not recorded which). The receptor source for this set is a man aged 18 to 30 who had mild COVID-19 (a few samples of this study predate the infection). Cell type and time point are not known.

This clonotype came up a few times. The chain uses TRBV21-1 and TRBJ1-6. TRBV21-1 is designated a pseudogene. The CDR3 has 19 residues. The CDR3 reads CASSNQNRSEDTYNSPLHF. DNA of the CDR3: TGTGCCAGCAGCAACCAAAATAGGAGCGAGGACACCTATAATTCACCCCTCCACTTT.

This clonotype was counted between two and nine times. The V call is TRBV7-8, the J call TRBJ1-2; D uncertain. Germline V gives CDR1 SGHVS, CDR2 FQNEAQ. The CDR3 loop spans 12 amino acids. Trimming stripped 5 bases from V and 8 bases from J, with 12 bases between. This CDR3 reads CASSPGLRGYTF. CDR3 coding DNA: TGTGCCAGCAGCCCGGGGTTGAGAGGCTACACCTTC.

The CDR3 DNA reads as TGTGCCAGCAGCTTAAGTGGGGGGACAGCGTACACCGGGGAGCTGTTTTTT. Its translation is CASSLSGGTAYTGELFF. The J gene is TRBJ2-2, the V gene TRBV7-3, with D possibly TRBD1 on 7 matching bases. The CDR3 extends over 17 amino acids. Per the germline V gene, CDR1 is SGHTA and CDR2 is FQGTGA. With 1 base removed from V and 3 bases from J, the gap between germline ends came to 15 bases.

This clonotype turned up a few times. This chain's CDR3 is CSVRQGADTGELFF. The CDR3 region has the DNA TGCAGCGTTAGACAGGGGGCCGACACCGGGGAGCTGTTTTTT. The chain couples TRBV29-1 to TRBJ2-2; TRBD1 agrees at 10 bases. The J segment lost 3 bases and the V segment lost 5 bases, leaving 3 bases of the junction unmatched. Germline values: CDR1 SQVTM, CDR2 ANQGSEA. The CDR3 is 14 amino acids.

The chain joins TRBV7-9 to TRBJ1-5; maybe TRBD1 (5 bases). The V gene's germline CDR1 is SEHNR and CDR2 FQNEAQ (reference sequence). The CDR3 has 13 residues. The V end lost 5 bases, the J end lost 12 bases, and 17 bases lay between the germline ends. The CDR3 sequence is CASSPGPQGIQHF. CDR3 DNA sequence: TGTGCCAGCAGCCCGGGCCCCCAGGGCATCCAGCATTTT.

The rearrangement links TRBV6-9 to TRBJ2-4, with TRBD2 as a possible D gene (5 bases). Per the germline V gene, CDR1 is MNHGY and CDR2 is SVAAGI. Trimming took off 6 bases at V and 0 bases at J, with 21 bases between the two ends. The CDR3 has 18 amino acids. In DNA, the CDR3 is TGTGCCAGCAGCCCTCTAGGACCGGGGTCACTAGCCAAAAACATTCAGTACTTC. Amino acid sequence: CASSPLGPGSLAKNIQYF.

This clonotype was seen a handful of times. The chain is built from TRBV29-1 and TRBJ2-5, with TRBD2 as a possible D gene (6 bases). With 3 bases removed from V and 3 bases from J, the gap between germline ends came to 8 bases. This CDR3 has 12 residues. Germline V gives CDR1 SQVTM, CDR2 ANQGSEA. This chain's CDR3 is CSVDGGEETQYF. The CDR3 nucleotides are TGCAGCGTTGACGGGGGTGAAGAGACCCAGTACTTC.

The chain joins TRBV7-2 to TRBJ2-7; the match to TRBD1 covers 8 bases. This CDR3 is built from 14 residues. From germline, CDR1 is SGHTA and CDR2 FQGNSA. V gave up 2 bases and J gave up 3 bases; unmatched junction bases: 3. The CDR3 DNA follows: TGTGCCAGCAGCTTACGGACAGGGTACTACGAGCAGTACTTC. Its protein is CASSLRTGYYEQYF.

This clonotype has a handful of counts. The J gene is TRBJ1-1, the V gene TRBV29-1; 9 bases map to TRBD1. V lost 2 bases and J lost 6; bases outside the gene matches: 4. The CDR3 totals 13 residues. Germline V gene lookup returns CDR1 SQVTM and CDR2 ANQGSEA. The CDR3 DNA is TGCAGCGTTGAAAGGGACAGGGACGCTGAAGCTTTCTTT. This translates into CSVERDRDAEAFF.

At least ten counts were recorded for this clonotype. The chain employs TRBV4-1 and TRBJ1-1; TRBD1 matches 7 bases. CDR3 length equals 14 residues. The germline V gene has CDR1 MGHRA and CDR2 YSYEKL. Trimming took 1 base from V and 1 from J; bases not matched to a gene: 0. This chain's CDR3 is CASSQAGGNTEAFF. As DNA, the CDR3 is TGCGCCAGCAGCCAAGCAGGGGGGAACACTGAAGCTTTCTTT.

The chain uses TRBV5-1 and TRBJ1-3, with 9 nucleotides matching TRBD1. Trimming took 3 bases from V and 0 from J; bases not matched to a gene: 7. This CDR3 region has 17 residues. Per germline, CDR1 SGHRS and CDR2 YFSETQ. Here the CDR3 reads CASSSGTGPSSGNTIYF. As DNA, the CDR3 is TGCGCCAGCAGCTCAGGGACAGGGCCCAGCTCTGGAAACACCATATATTTT.

This clonotype was seen more than once but under ten times. The chain combines TRBV5-1 with TRBJ1-4; D is ambiguous. V lost 0 bases and J lost 7, with 10 bases in between. Germline V gene lookup returns CDR1 SGHRS and CDR2 YFSETQ. The CDR3 has 14 residues. In nucleotides, the CDR3 is TGCGCCAGCAGCTTGGAGGGCTTGACTGAAAAACTGTTTTTT. Translated: CASSLEGLTEKLFF.

This chain uses TRBV19 with TRBJ1-2; D is undetermined. V was clipped by 7 bases and J by 8 bases, with 14 bases between them. Germline lookup yields CDR1 LNHDA and CDR2 SQIVND (reference sequence). This CDR3 contains 12 residues. Here the CDR3 reads CASKKGVEGYTF. The CDR3 DNA sequence: TGTGCCAGTAAGAAGGGCGTGGAAGGCTACACCTTC.

This clonotype was found a few times. This sequence joins TRBV12-3 or TRBV12-4 and TRBJ2-7; D unresolved. Trimming shortened V by 3 bases and J by 2 bases, and 11 bases separated the two germline ends. The CDR3 extends over 14 amino acids. CDR3 in DNA: TGTGCCAGCAGTTTCGGACGGTCTACCTACGAGCAGTACTTC. Amino acids: CASSFGRSTYEQYF.

This chain uses TRBV11-2 with TRBJ1-5; possibly TRBD1 for D (5 bases). This CDR3 is 15 amino acids long. The V end was cut by 0 bases, the J end by 6 bases, with 12 bases between. From germline, CDR1 is SGHAT and CDR2 FQNNGV. The DNA of the CDR3 is TGTGCCAGCAGCTTAGATTGGGGACCACGTCAGCCCCAGCATTTT. Translation gives CASSLDWGPRQPQHF.

This clonotype has just a few counts. V is TRBV2 and J is TRBJ1-1; D is unclear. CDR1 and CDR2 (germline): SNHLY, FYNNEI. The CDR3 has 13 amino acids. V was cut by 4 bases and J by 1 base, with 7 bases left in between. CDR3 loop: CASSGEGNTEAFF. The CDR3, as DNA: TGTGCCAGCAGTGGGGAGGGGAACACTGAAGCTTTCTTT.

A few counts support this clonotype. The V gene is TRBV7-2, the J gene TRBJ1-6; D gene unclear. CDR3 length: 15 residues. Germline V gene lookup returns CDR1 SGHTA and CDR2 FQGNSA. V was trimmed by 3 bases and J by 6 bases, leaving 12 bases between them. CDR3 bases: TGTGCCAGCAGCTTGGAGCGCCAGGTTAATTCACCCCTCCACTTT. It encodes CASSLERQVNSPLHF.

The CDR3 coding sequence is TGTGCCAGCAGTTCGGAGGGGCTTCAGACCCAGTACTTC. Its protein product is CASSSEGLQTQYF. This chain connects TRBV5-4 to TRBJ2-5; possible D gene TRBD2, 6 bases. The V end was cut by 5 bases, the J end by 6 bases, with 14 bases between. CDR1 is SGHNT and CDR2 is YYREEE in the germline V gene (reference sequence). The CDR3 runs 13 residues.

This chain uses TRBV20-1 with TRBJ2-3; 8 bases are shared with TRBD2. This CDR3 region has 16 residues. Germline CDR1 reads DFQATT; CDR2 reads SNEGSKA (reference sequence). V lost 4 bases to trimming and J lost 0 bases; unmatched junction nucleotides: 9. CDR3 sequence reads: CSATSITSGSTDTQYF. DNA of the CDR3: TGCAGTGCTACCAGCATAACTAGCGGTAGCACAGATACGCAGTATTTT.

This clonotype appeared a few times. The rearrangement uses TRBV12-3 or TRBV12-4 and TRBJ1-1; D not resolved. V was pared by 8 bases and J by 6 bases, with 13 bases between. This CDR3 has 12 residues. DNA of the CDR3: TGTGCCAGCGGCTGGGGTTCAGCTGAAGCTTTCTTT. Translating it yields CASGWGSAEAFF.

V is TRBV7-3 and J is TRBJ2-6; D uncertain. Between the trimmed V and J ends, which lost 5 bases and 0 bases, there was a span of 11 bases. The CDR3 runs to 16 residues. CDR1 is SGHTA, CDR2 FQGTGA, per germline. The CDR3 protein is CASSPTRVSGANVLTF. Written as DNA, the CDR3 is TGTGCCAGCAGCCCAACGCGTGTCTCTGGGGCCAACGTCCTGACTTTC.

V gene TRBV6-5 combines with J gene TRBJ2-3, with 7 positions matching TRBD1. This CDR3 comprises 14 residues. Germline V CDR1 and CDR2: MNHEY, SVGAGI. After removal of 5 bases from V and 5 bases from J, the junction contained 7 bases not matched to a gene. In DNA, the CDR3 is TGTGCCAGCAGTCCTTGGCAGGGGGTAGATACGCAGTATTTT. Encoded protein: CASSPWQGVDTQYF.

This clonotype occurred a few times. The chain couples TRBV11-2 to TRBJ2-3, with D possibly called TRBD1 or TRBD2 (5 bases each). V lost 1 base and J lost 9, with 14 bases in between. Germline V lookup: CDR1 SGHAT, CDR2 FQNNGV. The CDR3 contains 14 residues. The CDR3 region is CASSLASVGATQYF. The CDR3 DNA follows: TGTGCCAGCAGCTTAGCCTCAGTCGGGGCAACGCAGTATTTT.

V is TRBV6-2 or TRBV6-3 and J is TRBJ1-1, with a weak D call TRBD1 (6 bases). CDR3 size: 15 residues. With 2 bases removed from V and 6 bases from J, the gap between germline ends came to 16 bases. The germline gives CDR1 MNHEY, CDR2 SVGEGT. The CDR3 coding sequence is TGTGCCAGCAGTTACCGCCGGGGGCCTGAGCCTGAAGCTTTCTTT. Amino acids: CASSYRRGPEPEAFF.

This chain connects TRBV7-9 to TRBJ2-2; no definite D call. Germline-derived CDR1 and CDR2 are SEHNR and FQNEAQ (reference sequence). V shed 4 bases and J shed 0 bases, with 21 bases lying between them. There are 19 residues in the CDR3. For the CDR3, the DNA is TGTGCCAGCAGCTCAAACCAGTATGACATCACCGCGAACACCGGGGAGCTGTTTTTT. Translated: CASSSNQYDITANTGELFF.

The gene calls are TRBV2 and TRBJ2-7; D ambiguous. Germline V gene data show CDR1 as SNHLY and CDR2 as FYNNEI. This CDR3 contains 13 residues. V dropped 5 bases and J dropped 6 bases, with 14 bases sitting between them. The CDR3 here is CASSRDPSGEQYV. CDR3 nucleotides: TGTGCCAGCAGTAGAGACCCATCGGGCGAGCAGTACGTC.